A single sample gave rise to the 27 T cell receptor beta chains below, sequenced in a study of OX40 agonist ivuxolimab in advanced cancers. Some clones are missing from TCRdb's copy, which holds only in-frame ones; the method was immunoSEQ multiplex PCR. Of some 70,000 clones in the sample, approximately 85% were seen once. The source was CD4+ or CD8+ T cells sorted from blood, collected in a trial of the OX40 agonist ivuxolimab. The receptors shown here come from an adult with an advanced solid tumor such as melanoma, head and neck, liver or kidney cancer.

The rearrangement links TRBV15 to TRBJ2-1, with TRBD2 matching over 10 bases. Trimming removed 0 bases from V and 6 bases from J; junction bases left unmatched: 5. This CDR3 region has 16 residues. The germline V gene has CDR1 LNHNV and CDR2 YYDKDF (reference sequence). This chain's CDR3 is CATSRDLGLATNEQFF. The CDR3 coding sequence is TGTGCCACCAGCAGAGATCTGGGACTAGCGACCAATGAGCAGTTCTTC.

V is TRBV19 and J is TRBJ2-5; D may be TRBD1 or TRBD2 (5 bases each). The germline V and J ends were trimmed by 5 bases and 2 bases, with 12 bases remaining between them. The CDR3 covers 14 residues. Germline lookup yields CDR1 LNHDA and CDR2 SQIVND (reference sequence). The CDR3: CASSLGDKQETQYF. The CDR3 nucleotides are TGTGCCAGTAGTCTGGGGGATAAACAAGAGACCCAGTACTTC.

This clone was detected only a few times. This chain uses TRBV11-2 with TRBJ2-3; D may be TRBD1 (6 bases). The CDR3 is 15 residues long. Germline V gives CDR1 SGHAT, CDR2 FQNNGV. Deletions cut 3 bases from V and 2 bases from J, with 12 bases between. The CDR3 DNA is TGTGCCAGCAGCTTTCGGCAGGGGAACACAGATACGCAGTATTTT. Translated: CASSFRQGNTDTQYF.

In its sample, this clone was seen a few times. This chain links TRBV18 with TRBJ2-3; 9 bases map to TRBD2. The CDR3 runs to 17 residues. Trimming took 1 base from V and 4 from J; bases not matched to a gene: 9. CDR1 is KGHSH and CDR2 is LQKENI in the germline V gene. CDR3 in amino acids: CASSPQLAGAPADTQYF. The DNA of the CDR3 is TGTGCCAGCTCACCACAGTTAGCGGGGGCCCCCGCAGATACGCAGTATTTT.

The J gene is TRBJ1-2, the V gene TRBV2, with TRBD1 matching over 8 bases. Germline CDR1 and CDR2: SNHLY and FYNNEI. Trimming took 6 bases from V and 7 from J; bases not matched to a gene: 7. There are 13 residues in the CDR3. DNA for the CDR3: TGTGCCAGCAGAATAGGACAGGGTGGTGGCTACACCTTC. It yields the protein CASRIGQGGGYTF.

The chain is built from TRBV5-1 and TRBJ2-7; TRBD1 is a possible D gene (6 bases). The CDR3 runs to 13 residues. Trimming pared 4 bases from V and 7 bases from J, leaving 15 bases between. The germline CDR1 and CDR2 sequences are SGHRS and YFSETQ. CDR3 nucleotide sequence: TGCGCCAGCAGCGAAAAAGGGGGTCCGGAGCAGTACTTC. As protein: CASSEKGGPEQYF.

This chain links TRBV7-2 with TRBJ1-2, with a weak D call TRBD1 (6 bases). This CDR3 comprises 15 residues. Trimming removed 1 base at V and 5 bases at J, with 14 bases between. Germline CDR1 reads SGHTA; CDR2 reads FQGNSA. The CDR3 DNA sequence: TGTGCCAGCAGCTTAGTGGGCGGGACACGATATGGCTACACCTTC. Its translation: CASSLVGGTRYGYTF.

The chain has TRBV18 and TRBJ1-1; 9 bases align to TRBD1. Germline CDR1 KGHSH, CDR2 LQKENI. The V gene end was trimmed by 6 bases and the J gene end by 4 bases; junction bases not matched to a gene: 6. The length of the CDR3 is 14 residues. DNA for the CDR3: TGTGCCAGCTCCCTGACAGGGGGTGTCACTGAAGCTTTCTTT. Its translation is CASSLTGGVTEAFF.

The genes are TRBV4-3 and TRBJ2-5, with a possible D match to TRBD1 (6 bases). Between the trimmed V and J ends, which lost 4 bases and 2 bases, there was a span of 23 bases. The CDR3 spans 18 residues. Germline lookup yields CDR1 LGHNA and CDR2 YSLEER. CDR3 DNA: TGCGCCAGCAGCCCCCGTCTATCTGGGACACCCTTTCAAGAGACCCAGTACTTC. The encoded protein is CASSPRLSGTPFQETQYF.

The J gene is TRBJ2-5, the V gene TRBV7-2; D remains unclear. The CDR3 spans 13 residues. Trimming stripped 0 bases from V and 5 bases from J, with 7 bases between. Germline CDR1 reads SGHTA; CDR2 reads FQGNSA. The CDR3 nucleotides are TGTGCCAGCAGCTTAGCAGGGTTGGAGACCCAGTACTTC. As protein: CASSLAGLETQYF.

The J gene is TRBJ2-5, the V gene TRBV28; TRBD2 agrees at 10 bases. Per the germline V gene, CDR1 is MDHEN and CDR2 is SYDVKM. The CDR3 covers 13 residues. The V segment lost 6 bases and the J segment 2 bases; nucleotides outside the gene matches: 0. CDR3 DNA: TGTGCCAGCAGAGCGGGGGGGCAAGAGACCCAGTACTTC. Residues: CASRAGGQETQYF.

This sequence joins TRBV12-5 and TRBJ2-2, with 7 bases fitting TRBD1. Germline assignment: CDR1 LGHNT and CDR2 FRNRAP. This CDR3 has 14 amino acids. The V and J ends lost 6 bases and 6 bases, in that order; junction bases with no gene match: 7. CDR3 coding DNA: TGTGCTAGTGGACAAACAGGGGAATCCGGGGAGCTGTTTTTT. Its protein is CASGQTGESGELFF.

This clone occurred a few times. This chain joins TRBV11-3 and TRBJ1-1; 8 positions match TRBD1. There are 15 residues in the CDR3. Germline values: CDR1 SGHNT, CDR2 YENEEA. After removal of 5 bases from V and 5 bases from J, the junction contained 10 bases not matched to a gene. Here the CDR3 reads CASSQDQGAGTEAFF. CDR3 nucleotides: TGTGCCAGCAGCCAAGACCAGGGGGCAGGGACTGAAGCTTTCTTT.

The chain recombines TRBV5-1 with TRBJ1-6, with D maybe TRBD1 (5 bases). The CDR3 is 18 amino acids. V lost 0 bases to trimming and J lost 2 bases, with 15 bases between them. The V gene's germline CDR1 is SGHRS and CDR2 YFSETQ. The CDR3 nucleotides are TGCGCCAGCAGCTTGGGTCTCCGGTTGGGGGCCTATAATTCACCCCTCCACTTT. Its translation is CASSLGLRLGAYNSPLHF.

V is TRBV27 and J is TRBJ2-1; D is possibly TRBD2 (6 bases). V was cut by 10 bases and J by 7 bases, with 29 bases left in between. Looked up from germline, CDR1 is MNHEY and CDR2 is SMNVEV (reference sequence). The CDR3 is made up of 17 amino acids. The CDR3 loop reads CATAYTIDSGGGNEQFF. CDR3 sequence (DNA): TGTGCCACCGCATATACGATCGACTCCGGGGGTGGGAATGAGCAGTTCTTC.

The chain's CDR3 is CASSLNWLLAWETQYF. The CDR3 DNA reads TGTGCCAGCAGCTTAAACTGGCTACTAGCTTGGGAGACCCAGTACTTC. The rearrangement uses TRBV7-8 and TRBJ2-5; perhaps TRBD2 as D (6 bases). CDR3 length: 16 residues. Germline V gene sequence: CDR1 SGHVS, CDR2 FQNEAQ. Trimming took off 2 bases at V and 5 bases at J, with 18 bases between the two ends. Together with reference TRBV7-8 and TRBJ2-5, the CDR3 gives the full variable domain: GAGVSQSPRYKVAKRGQDVALRCDPISGHVSLFWYQQALGQGPEFLTYFQNEAQLDKSGLPSDRFFAERPEGSVSTLKIQRTQQEDSAVYLCASSLNWLLAWETQYFGPGTRLLVL.

The CDR3 DNA is TGCGCCAGCAGTTTGAGAGGGAACACTGAAGCTTTCTTT. Protein product: CASSLRGNTEAFF. This chain joins TRBV5-1 and TRBJ1-1; D not certain. The V and J ends lost 5 bases and 1 base respectively, with 9 bases between them. There are 13 residues in the CDR3. Germline V CDR1 and CDR2: SGHRS, YFSETQ.

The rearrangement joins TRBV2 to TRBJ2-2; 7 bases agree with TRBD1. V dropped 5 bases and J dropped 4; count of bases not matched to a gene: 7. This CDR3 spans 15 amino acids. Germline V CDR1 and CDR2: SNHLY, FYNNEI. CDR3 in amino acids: CASSKQGQLTGELFF. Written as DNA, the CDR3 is TGTGCCAGCAGTAAACAGGGGCAGCTCACCGGGGAGCTGTTTTTT.

The CDR3 coding sequence is TGTGCCAGCAGCTCCCGGACAGGGAAAAGCTACGAGCAGTACTTC. As protein: CASSSRTGKSYEQYF. The chain employs TRBV7-2 and TRBJ2-7; TRBD1 agrees at 8 bases. CDR1 and CDR2 (germline): SGHTA, FQGNSA. The V segment lost 4 bases and the J segment 3 bases; nucleotides outside the gene matches: 8. This CDR3 has 15 residues.

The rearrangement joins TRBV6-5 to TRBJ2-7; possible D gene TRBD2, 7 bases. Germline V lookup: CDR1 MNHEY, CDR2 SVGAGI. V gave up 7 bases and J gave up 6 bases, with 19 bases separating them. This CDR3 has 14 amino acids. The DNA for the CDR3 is TGTGCCAGCACCTCCCGGGGGGCGAATTGCGAGCAGTACTTC. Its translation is CASTSRGANCEQYF.

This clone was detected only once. CDR3 region: CASITNGGDLIQEQYV. The CDR3 DNA follows: TGCGCCAGCATCACTAATGGGGGGGACCTGATTCAGGAGCAGTACGTC. The V gene is TRBV5-1, the J gene TRBJ2-7; 7 bases are shared with TRBD2. Germline-derived CDR1 and CDR2 are SGHRS and YFSETQ. Losses at the gene ends were 6 bases for V and 7 bases for J; bases not matched to a gene: 19. The CDR3 runs to 16 residues.

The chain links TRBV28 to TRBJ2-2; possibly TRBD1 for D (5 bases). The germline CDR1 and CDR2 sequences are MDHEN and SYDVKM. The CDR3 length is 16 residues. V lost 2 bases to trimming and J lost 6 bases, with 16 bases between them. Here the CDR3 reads CASSLPEGVAAGELFF. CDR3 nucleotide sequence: TGTGCCAGCAGTTTACCCGAAGGGGTGGCCGCCGGGGAGCTGTTTTTT.

CDR3 DNA: TGCGCCAGCAGCTTGGTGGGGGAGAACTACAATGAGCAGTTCTTC. Amino acid sequence: CASSLVGENYNEQFF. The V and J genes are TRBV5-1 and TRBJ2-1; D possibly uses TRBD1 or TRBD2 (5 bases each). The CDR3 contains 15 residues. The germline V gene has CDR1 SGHRS and CDR2 YFSETQ. The V and J ends lost 0 bases and 3 bases respectively, with 10 bases between them.

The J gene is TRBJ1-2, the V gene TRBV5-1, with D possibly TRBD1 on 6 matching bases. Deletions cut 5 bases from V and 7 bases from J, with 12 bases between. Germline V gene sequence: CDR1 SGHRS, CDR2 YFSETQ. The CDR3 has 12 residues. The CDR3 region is CASSSQGSGYTF. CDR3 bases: TGCGCCAGCAGTTCACAGGGTTCTGGCTACACCTTC.

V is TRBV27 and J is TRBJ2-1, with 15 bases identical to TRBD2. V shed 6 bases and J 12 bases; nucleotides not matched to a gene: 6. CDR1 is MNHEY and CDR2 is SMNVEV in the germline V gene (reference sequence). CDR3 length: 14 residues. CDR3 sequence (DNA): TGTGCCAGCAGCGGACTAGCGGGAGGGGCAGGGCAGTTCTTC. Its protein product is CASSGLAGGAGQFF.

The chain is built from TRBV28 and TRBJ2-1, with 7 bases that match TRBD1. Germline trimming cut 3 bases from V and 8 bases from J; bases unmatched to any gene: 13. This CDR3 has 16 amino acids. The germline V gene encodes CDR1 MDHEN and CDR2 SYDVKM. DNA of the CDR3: TGTGCCAGCAGTTTTTACTACAGGGGCGGAAGGTATGAGCAGTTCTTC. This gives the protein CASSFYYRGGRYEQFF.

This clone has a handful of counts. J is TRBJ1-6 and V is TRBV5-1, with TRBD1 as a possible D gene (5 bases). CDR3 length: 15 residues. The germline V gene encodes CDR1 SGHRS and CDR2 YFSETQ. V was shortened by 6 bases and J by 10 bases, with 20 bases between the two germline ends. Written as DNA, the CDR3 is TGCGCCAGCAAAACCGGGACTGCCTCTGGGTCACCCCTCCACTTT. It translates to CASKTGTASGSPLHF.